Shown below are 25 T cell receptor beta chains from a single sample sequenced in a study of control samples from healthy donors and cancer patients. Measured with immunoSEQ multiplex PCR; TCRdb has only the in-frame clones, and not every one. The sample shows about 65,000 clones, 90% of them seen only once. Sample: PBMCs. The receptor set was obtained from a woman between 50 and 59 years old with colorectal cancer.

CDR3 in DNA: TGTGCCAGCAGCTTGGCCGCATACAGAGGGACTGAAGCTTTCTTT. Protein: CASSLAAYRGTEAFF. The chain has TRBV5-5 and TRBJ1-1; D ambiguous. From germline, CDR1 is SGHKS and CDR2 YYEKEE (reference sequence). CDR3 length equals 15 residues. Between the trimmed V and J ends, which lost 0 bases and 5 bases, there was a span of 14 bases.

The chain uses TRBV7-8 and TRBJ1-4; no reliable D call. The V and J ends lost 1 base and 5 bases respectively, with 20 bases between them. The germline V gene encodes CDR1 SGHVS and CDR2 FQNEAQ. This CDR3 has 18 residues. CDR3: CASSLVLRAVGLNEKLFF. CDR3 bases: TGTGCCAGCAGCTTAGTCTTGAGGGCAGTAGGGTTAAATGAAAAACTGTTTTTT.

V usage is TRBV28 and J usage is TRBJ2-2, with a tentative D call TRBD1 (6 bases). The CDR3 has 15 amino acids. V was clipped by 5 bases and J by 4 bases, with 14 bases between them. Germline V gene lookup returns CDR1 MDHEN and CDR2 SYDVKM. CDR3 residues: CASSLDRRGTGELFF. As DNA, the CDR3 is TGTGCCAGCAGTCTAGACAGGAGAGGCACCGGGGAGCTGTTTTTT.

J is TRBJ2-3 and V is TRBV7-9; no definite D call. The CDR3 has 18 residues. The germline V gene encodes CDR1 SEHNR and CDR2 FQNEAQ (reference sequence). The ends were cut back, 5 bases at V and 2 bases at J, with 23 bases in the middle. The chain's CDR3 is CASSLTPEPRNPTDTQYF. The CDR3 DNA sequence: TGTGCCAGCAGCCTCACTCCCGAACCTAGGAACCCCACAGATACGCAGTATTTT.

The chain couples TRBV11-2 to TRBJ2-7; 10 nucleotides agree with TRBD2. The CDR3 is made up of 15 amino acids. Germline V gives CDR1 SGHAT, CDR2 FQNNGV. After removal of 4 bases from V and 5 bases from J, the junction contained 8 bases not matched to a gene. As DNA, the CDR3 is TGTGCCAGCAGCTGGGGAAGCGGGGGGGTCAACGAGCAGTACTTC. As protein: CASSWGSGGVNEQYF.

The rearrangement uses TRBV25-1 and TRBJ2-5; either TRBD1 or TRBD2 may fit D (6 bases each). Germline lookup yields CDR1 MGHDK and CDR2 SYGVNS. The CDR3 length is 14 residues. The V end was cut by 7 bases, the J end by 0 bases, with 12 bases between. CDR3 amino acids: CASKRGADQETQYF. The CDR3 coding sequence is TGTGCCAGCAAAAGGGGGGCGGACCAAGAGACCCAGTACTTC. The whole variable domain, filled in from reference TRBV25-1 and TRBJ2-5, reads EADIYQTPRYLVIGTGKKITLECSQTMGHDKMYWYQQDPGMELHLIHYSYGVNSTEKGDLSSESTVSRIRTEHFPLTLESARPSHTSQYLCASKRGADQETQYFGPGTRLLVL.

The V call is TRBV6-5, the J call TRBJ1-4; D remains ambiguous. Germline CDR1 reads MNHEY; CDR2 reads SVGAGI. This CDR3 contains 13 residues. Trimming stripped 7 bases from V and 6 bases from J, with 12 bases between. The CDR3 DNA sequence: TGTGCCAGCATGGTCGAAAGGGATGAAAAACTGTTTTTT. Its protein product is CASMVERDEKLFF.

The gene calls are TRBV7-9 and TRBJ1-3; no clear D. In germline, CDR1 is SEHNR, CDR2 FQNEAQ (reference sequence). The V and J ends lost 5 bases and 2 bases respectively, with 13 bases between them. The CDR3 length is 15 residues. CDR3 in amino acids: CASSPAGGAGNTIYF. The CDR3 bases are TGTGCCAGCAGCCCGGCAGGTGGGGCTGGAAACACCATATATTTT.

The V and J genes are TRBV19 and TRBJ1-5; no clear D. Trimming shortened V by 6 bases and J by 6 bases, and 15 bases separated the two germline ends. Germline CDR1 is LNHDA and CDR2 is SQIVND (reference sequence). The CDR3 totals 14 residues. The CDR3 coding sequence is TGTGCCAGTAGGGGTTTGAGTCGGAGTCAGCCCCAGCATTTT. Its protein is CASRGLSRSQPQHF.

In its sample, this clone was seen once. The chain uses TRBV5-1 and TRBJ1-1; TRBD1 might be the D (6 bases). Trimming removed 0 bases at V and 8 bases at J, with 17 bases between. Germline CDR1 reads SGHRS; CDR2 reads YFSETQ. The CDR3 loop spans 15 amino acids. The CDR3 reads CASSLDRWGAGEAFF. In DNA form, the CDR3 reads TGCGCCAGCAGCTTGGATCGGTGGGGGGCGGGGGAAGCTTTCTTT.

As DNA, the CDR3 is TGTGCCAGCAGCCCCCCCCTCCAGGGCGGCGGTGGAAACACCATATATTTT. Translated: CASSPPLQGGGGNTIYF. This sequence joins TRBV9 and TRBJ1-3; the D gene is possibly TRBD1 (5 bases). Trimming removed 4 bases from V and 3 bases from J, with 20 bases in between. This CDR3 region has 17 residues. Germline CDR1 and CDR2: SGDLS and YYNGEE.

The chain carries TRBV6-1 and TRBJ2-2, with D possibly being TRBD2 (5 bases). Trimming removed 2 bases from V and 1 base from J, with 8 bases in between. The CDR3 extends over 15 amino acids. Germline CDR1 MNHNS, CDR2 SASEGT. CDR3 coding DNA: TGTGCCAGCAGTGAAAGGGAGCTGAACACCGGGGAGCTGTTTTTT. It codes for CASSERELNTGELFF.

The V and J genes are TRBV6-2 or TRBV6-3 and TRBJ1-4; TRBD1 matches 8 bases. V lost 5 bases, J lost 5 bases, and 7 bases stayed unmatched. The germline V gene has CDR1 MNHEY and CDR2 SVGEGT. This CDR3 has 15 amino acids. The CDR3 bases are TGTGCCAGCAGTATCTCGAGACAGGGGAATGAAAAACTGTTTTTT. Residues: CASSISRQGNEKLFF.

The chain carries TRBV27 and TRBJ1-4, with D possibly being TRBD1 (5 bases). The germline V gene has CDR1 MNHEY and CDR2 SMNVEV (reference sequence). Deletions cut 6 bases from V and 5 bases from J, with 10 bases between. The CDR3 covers 13 residues. CDR3 in amino acids: CASSRGPNEKLFF. DNA of the CDR3: TGTGCCAGCAGCCGGGGACCGAATGAAAAACTGTTTTTT. The full variable domain, its missing parts supplied by reference TRBV27 and TRBJ1-4, is EAQVTQNPRYLITVTGKKLTVTCSQNMNHEYMSWYRQDPGLGLRQIYYSMNVEVTDKGDVPEGYKVSRKEKRNFPLILESPSPNQTSLYFCASSRGPNEKLFFGSGTQLSVL.

Only one count was recorded for this clone. The chain combines TRBV28 with TRBJ1-2; TRBD1 is a possible D gene (6 bases). Germline loops: CDR1 MDHEN, CDR2 SYDVKM. The CDR3 runs 14 residues. The V and J ends lost 7 bases and 4 bases respectively, with 16 bases between them. The CDR3 protein is CASTAQGSGYGYTF. In nucleotides, the CDR3 is TGTGCCAGCACCGCACAGGGTTCCGGCTATGGCTACACCTTC.

This chain uses TRBV5-1 with TRBJ1-6; the match to TRBD1 covers 7 bases. Looked up from germline, CDR1 is SGHRS and CDR2 is YFSETQ. This CDR3 has 15 amino acids. J lost 7 bases, V lost 4 bases, and 8 bases had no gene match. The CDR3: CASSASGTVNSPLHF. CDR3 sequence (DNA): TGCGCCAGCAGCGCGTCCGGGACAGTAAATTCACCCCTCCACTTT.

The chain carries TRBV7-9 and TRBJ2-3; D not resolved. V was shortened by 5 bases and J by 0 bases, with 6 bases between the two germline ends. The CDR3 is made up of 13 amino acids. Germline V gene sequence: CDR1 SEHNR, CDR2 FQNEAQ (reference sequence). CDR3 loop: CASSLSSTDTQYF. DNA for the CDR3: TGTGCCAGCAGCCTCTCTAGCACAGATACGCAGTATTTT.

The chain has TRBV29-1 and TRBJ2-1, with a weak D call TRBD1 (5 bases). V lost 3 bases to trimming and J lost 5 bases, with 14 bases between them. Germline values: CDR1 SQVTM, CDR2 ANQGSEA. CDR3 length equals 14 residues. The CDR3 spells CSVEFRVGHNEQFF. DNA for the CDR3: TGCAGCGTTGAGTTCAGGGTCGGGCACAATGAGCAGTTCTTC.

This CDR3 is CAISESGGYGPQHF. DNA of the CDR3: TGTGCCATCAGTGAGTCGGGGGGCTATGGGCCCCAGCATTTT. The V call is TRBV10-3, the J call TRBJ1-5; tentatively, D is TRBD1 (6 bases). Deletions cut 0 bases from V and 9 bases from J, with 12 bases between. Germline V gene lookup returns CDR1 ENHRY and CDR2 SYGVKD. The CDR3 contains 14 residues.

In its sample, this clone was seen a few times. V usage is TRBV5-1 and J usage is TRBJ1-1, with D possibly TRBD1 on 5 matching bases. The CDR3 is 15 residues long. V shed 3 bases and J shed 1 base, with 13 bases lying between them. Germline V gene sequence: CDR1 SGHRS, CDR2 YFSETQ. The chain's CDR3 is CASSSRVGGNTEAFF. DNA for the CDR3: TGCGCCAGCAGCTCCAGGGTAGGTGGGAACACTGAAGCTTTCTTT.

This sequence joins TRBV19 and TRBJ1-5; D gene unclear. Germline CDR1 reads LNHDA; CDR2 reads SQIVND (reference sequence). V was cut by 5 bases and J by 0 bases, with 14 bases left in between. The length of the CDR3 is 16 residues. The CDR3 DNA is TGTGCCAGTAGTTCCCTTTTCGGCTATAGCAATCAGCCCCAGCATTTT. It codes for CASSSLFGYSNQPQHF.

This CDR3 is CASSGGARGGTEAFF. In DNA form, the CDR3 reads TGTGCCAGCAGTGGGGGAGCCCGGGGGGGGACTGAAGCTTTCTTT. J is TRBJ1-1 and V is TRBV2, with D possibly being TRBD1 (5 bases). V dropped 4 bases and J dropped 5 bases, with 17 bases sitting between them. CDR3 length: 15 amino acids. CDR1 and CDR2 (germline): SNHLY, FYNNEI. Variable domain in full (rest from reference TRBV2 and TRBJ1-1): EPEVTQTPSHQVTQMGQEVILRCVPISNHLYFYWYRQILGQKVEFLVSFYNNEISEKSEIFDDQFSVERPDGSNFTLKIRSTKLEDSAMYFCASSGGARGGTEAFFGQGTRLTVV.

The chain has TRBV30 and TRBJ2-7, with 9 bases matching TRBD1. Germline CDR1 and CDR2: GTSNPN and SVGIG (reference sequence). The CDR3 is 14 amino acids. The V gene end was trimmed by 8 bases and the J gene end by 2 bases; junction bases not matched to a gene: 10. CDR3 amino acids: CAGVRDRATYEQYF. CDR3 sequence (DNA): TGTGCCGGTGTCCGGGACAGGGCAACCTACGAGCAGTACTTC. The full variable domain, with the rest looked up from reference TRBV30 and TRBJ2-7, is SQTIHQWPATLVQPVGSPLSLECTVEGTSNPNLYWYRQAAGRGLQLLFYSVGIGQISSEVPQNLSASRPQDRQFILSSKKLLLSDSGFYLCAGVRDRATYEQYFGPGTRLTVT.

V and J are TRBV2 and TRBJ1-2; TRBD1 is a possible D gene (5 bases). Trimming stripped 8 bases from V and 4 bases from J, with 17 bases between. Looked up from germline, CDR1 is SNHLY and CDR2 is FYNNEI. CDR3 length: 14 residues. The CDR3 region is CASSPARGVYGYTF. For the CDR3, the DNA is TGTGCCAGCTCTCCCGCACGGGGGGTCTATGGCTACACCTTC. The entire variable domain, with the rest obtained from reference TRBV2 and TRBJ1-2, is as follows: EPEVTQTPSHQVTQMGQEVILRCVPISNHLYFYWYRQILGQKVEFLVSFYNNEISEKSEIFDDQFSVERPDGSNFTLKIRSTKLEDSAMYFCASSPARGVYGYTFGSGTRLTVV.

The chain uses TRBV11-2 and TRBJ2-7, with D perhaps given as TRBD1 or TRBD2 (5 bases each). The CDR3 covers 15 residues. The V and J ends lost 5 bases and 2 bases respectively, with 16 bases between them. Looked up from germline, CDR1 is SGHAT and CDR2 is FQNNGV. In nucleotides, the CDR3 is TGTGCCAGCAGCACTAGGGGCGGAGTGGCCTACGAGCAGTACTTC. Protein sequence: CASSTRGGVAYEQYF.